This TCR beta chain was sequenced for a study of CD8 T cells in ankylosing spondylitis. CDR1 KGHSH and CDR2 LQKENI come from the germline V gene. This CDR3 comprises 15 residues. V lost 2 bases and J lost 5; bases outside the gene matches: 1. This clonotype was picked up a small number of times. What it binds is not known. In making TCR beta libraries, quantitative 5'-RACE with molecular barcodes was used. TCRdb re-called the 5' RACE reads through MiXCR, storing one row per CDR3 protein. This sample has 300,000 to 400,000 distinct CDR3 sequences; roughly 20% occur once, and the top ten carry less than 15%. General study results and limits: A motif in TCR beta, a set of under ten highly homologous variants, appeared characteristic of ankylosing spondylitis blood. Both synovial fluid and blood in reactive arthritis had previously been reported to carry some motif variants.

The receptor was derived from a male donor with ankylosing spondylitis or in good health (not recorded which). The rearrangement joins TRBV18 to TRBJ2-1; TRBD1 matches at 12 bases. The sample comprised blood, either unsorted or a sorted T cell fraction (not recorded which). CDR3 in amino acids: CASSPGDRGHNEQFF. The CDR3 nucleotides are TGTGCCAGCTCACCAGGGGACAGGGGGCACAATGAGCAGTTCTTC.